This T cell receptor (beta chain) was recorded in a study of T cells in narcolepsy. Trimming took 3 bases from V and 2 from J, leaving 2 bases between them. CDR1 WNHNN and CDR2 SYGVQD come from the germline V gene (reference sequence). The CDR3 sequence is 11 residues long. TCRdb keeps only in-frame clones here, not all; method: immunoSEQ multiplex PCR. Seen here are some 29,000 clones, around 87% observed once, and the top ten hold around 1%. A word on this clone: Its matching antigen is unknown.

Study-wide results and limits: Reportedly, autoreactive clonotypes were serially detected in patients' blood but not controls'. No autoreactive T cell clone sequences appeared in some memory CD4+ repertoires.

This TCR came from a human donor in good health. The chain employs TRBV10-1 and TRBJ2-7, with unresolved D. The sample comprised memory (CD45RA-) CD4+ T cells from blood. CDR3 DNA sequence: TGCGCCAGCAGTGAAACCTACGAGCAGTACTTC. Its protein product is CASSETYEQYF.